The 28 T cell receptor beta chains in this list originate from one sample, sequenced in a study of blood T cell repertoires in COVID-19. This table comes from immunoSEQ multiplex PCR, and its TCRdb copy is limited to in-frame clones, with some not included. Found here are approximately 120,000 clones, 88% of them singletons; the top ten hold about 1.2%. The specimen sequenced was peripheral blood. These TCRs come from a woman aged 80 or over with acute or convalescent COVID-19.

J is TRBJ1-1 and V is TRBV6-5; 10 bases match TRBD1. The germline V gene has CDR1 MNHEY and CDR2 SVGAGI. The V gene end was trimmed by 6 bases and the J gene end by 5 bases; junction bases not matched to a gene: 6. This CDR3 spans 14 amino acids. The CDR3 DNA reads as TGTGCCAGCAGAGACAGGGGGCGAAGGACTGAAGCTTTCTTT. Translating gives CASRDRGRRTEAFF.

This clone was seen a single time. The chain recombines TRBV3-1 (or the pseudogene TRBV3-2) with TRBJ2-5; D possibly corresponds to TRBD2 (6 bases). The CDR3 totals 14 residues. Germline V gene lookup returns CDR1 LGHDT and CDR2 YNNKEL (reference sequence). Deletions cut 0 bases from V and 7 bases from J, with 12 bases between. In DNA, the CDR3 is TGTGCCAGCAGCCAAGAAAGCGGGCTGGGGACCCAGTACTTC. This encodes CASSQESGLGTQYF.

This chain joins TRBV7-9 and TRBJ2-7; D gene unclear. Deletions cut 1 base from V and 4 bases from J, with 8 bases between. This CDR3 spans 13 amino acids. The germline V gene has CDR1 SEHNR and CDR2 FQNEAQ (reference sequence). The CDR3 region is CASSLGSVYEQYF. In DNA form, the CDR3 reads TGTGCCAGCAGCTTAGGGTCGGTTTACGAGCAGTACTTC.

The CDR3 DNA is TGTGCCAGCAGCTTAGCCACAGGGCGGGCTAGCGGCTACACCTTC. Its protein product is CASSLATGRASGYTF. V is TRBV7-2 and J is TRBJ1-2, with TRBD1 as a possible D gene (6 bases). Germline CDR1 is SGHTA and CDR2 is FQGNSA. CDR3 length equals 15 residues. Trimming pared 0 bases from V and 8 bases from J, leaving 16 bases between.

The CDR3 nucleotides are TGTGCCAGCAGCTTACAGGGATGGGGTTCACCCCTCCACTTT. Its translation is CASSLQGWGSPLHF. This chain connects TRBV5-4 to TRBJ1-6, with TRBD1 as a possible D gene (6 bases). In germline, CDR1 is SGHNT, CDR2 YYREEE (reference sequence). Trimming pared 2 bases from V and 9 bases from J, leaving 12 bases between. CDR3 length: 14 amino acids. Full variable domain (rest looked up from reference TRBV5-4 and TRBJ1-6): ETGVTQSPTHLIKTRGQQVTLRCSSQSGHNTVSWYQQALGQGPQFIFQYYREEENGRGNFPPRFSGLQFPNYSSELNVNALELDDSALYLCASSLQGWGSPLHFGNGTRLTVT.

J is TRBJ2-1 and V is TRBV5-1; TRBD2 is a possible D gene (5 bases). V shed 3 bases and J shed 3 bases, with 7 bases lying between them. This CDR3 region has 13 residues. Per germline, CDR1 SGHRS and CDR2 YFSETQ. In nucleotides, the CDR3 is TGCGCCAGCAGCTCCCGGGACTACAATGAGCAGTTCTTC. Translating it yields CASSSRDYNEQFF. Based on the CDR3 plus reference TRBV5-1 and TRBJ2-1, the full variable domain is KAGVTQTPRYLIKTRGQQVTLSCSPISGHRSVSWYQQTPGQGLQFLFEYFSETQRNKGNFPGRFSGRQFSNSRSEMNVSTLELGDSALYLCASSSRDYNEQFFGPGTRLTVL.

This sequence joins TRBV25-1 and TRBJ2-3; TRBD2 matches 7 bases. J lost 2 bases, V lost 2 bases, and 13 bases had no gene match. The CDR3 is 18 amino acids. Germline V gene lookup returns CDR1 MGHDK and CDR2 SYGVNS. In DNA form, the CDR3 reads TGTGCCAGCAGTGAAATAGCCGGATCTAGCGGACACACAGATACGCAGTATTTT. This codes for CASSEIAGSSGHTDTQYF. The full variable domain, its missing parts supplied by reference TRBV25-1 and TRBJ2-3, is EADIYQTPRYLVIGTGKKITLECSQTMGHDKMYWYQQDPGMELHLIHYSYGVNSTEKGDLSSESTVSRIRTEHFPLTLESARPSHTSQYLCASSEIAGSSGHTDTQYFGPGTRLTVL.

This chain joins TRBV4-2 and TRBJ1-2, with D unresolved. The CDR3 is 15 residues long. The V end lost 0 bases, the J end lost 9 bases, and 17 bases lay between the germline ends. The germline CDR1 and CDR2 sequences are LGHNA and YNFKEQ. CDR3 nucleotide sequence: TGTGCCAGCAGCCAAGACCCGGAGGAGGCTATCCGCTACACCTTC. Its translation: CASSQDPEEAIRYTF.

J is TRBJ1-4 and V is TRBV18; D might be TRBD1 (5 bases). CDR1 is KGHSH, CDR2 LQKENI, per germline. This CDR3 contains 14 residues. Trimming left V 1 base short and J 5 bases short, with 8 bases between. Here the CDR3 DNA reads TGTGCCAGCTCACCACAGGGGAAGAATGAAAAACTGTTTTTT. This encodes CASSPQGKNEKLFF. Using reference TRBV18 and TRBJ1-4 for the parts outside the CDR3, the full variable domain is NAGVMQNPRHLVRRRGQEARLRCSPMKGHSHVYWYRQLPEEGLKFMVYLQKENIIDESGMPKERFSAEFPKEGPSILRIQQVVRGDSAAYFCASSPQGKNEKLFFGSGTQLSVL.

V gene TRBV7-3 combines with J gene TRBJ1-2, with D unresolved. V gave up 3 bases and J gave up 6 bases, with 14 bases separating them. The length of the CDR3 is 14 residues. Germline-derived CDR1 and CDR2 are SGHTA and FQGTGA. CDR3 in amino acids: CASSLTTNWDGYTF. Here the CDR3 DNA reads TGTGCCAGCAGCTTGACTACGAATTGGGATGGCTACACCTTC. The full variable domain, its missing parts supplied by reference TRBV7-3 and TRBJ1-2, is GAGVSQTPSNKVTEKGKYVELRCDPISGHTALYWYRQSLGQGPEFLIYFQGTGAADDSGLPNDRFFAVRPEGSVSTLKIQRTERGDSAVYLCASSLTTNWDGYTFGSGTRLTVV.

This clone was recorded only once. V gene TRBV5-5 combines with J gene TRBJ2-5, with 12 bases lining up with TRBD2. Per germline, CDR1 SGHKS and CDR2 YYEKEE (reference sequence). The CDR3 length is 16 residues. After removal of 2 bases from V and 4 bases from J, the junction contained 6 bases not matched to a gene. In DNA, the CDR3 is TGTGCCAGCAGCTTATTCCTAGCGGGAGGGCGAGAGACCCAGTACTTC. Translated: CASSLFLAGGRETQYF.

This clone was seen only a few times. The chain uses TRBV23-1 and TRBJ1-4; D possibly corresponds to TRBD1 (5 bases). TRBV23-1 is an ORF, and what it does is uncertain. The CDR3 is 14 amino acids. The ends were cut back, 7 bases at V and 10 bases at J, with 19 bases in the middle. In DNA, the CDR3 is TGCGCCAGCACCCCAGGTTTCCAGGGCGGAAAACTGTTTTTT. Protein product: CASTPGFQGGKLFF.

The chain joins TRBV19 to TRBJ1-1; TRBD1 matches 8 bases. Looked up from germline, CDR1 is LNHDA and CDR2 is SQIVND (reference sequence). The V segment lost 6 bases and the J segment 1 base; nucleotides outside the gene matches: 7. The CDR3 length is 15 residues. The CDR3 DNA reads TGTGCCAGTAGAACAGGGGGAATACAGAACACTGAAGCTTTCTTT. The encoded protein is CASRTGGIQNTEAFF. Complete variable domain (other parts from reference TRBV19 and TRBJ1-1): DGGITQSPKYLFRKEGQNVTLSCEQNLNHDAMYWYRQDPGQGLRLIYYSQIVNDFQKGDIAEGYSVSREKKESFPLTVTSAQKNPTAFYLCASRTGGIQNTEAFFGQGTRLTVV.

The chain carries TRBV6-1 and TRBJ2-7, with 7 bases that match TRBD1. This CDR3 region has 16 residues. In germline, CDR1 is MNHNS, CDR2 SASEGT. The V segment lost 1 base and the J segment 3 bases; nucleotides outside the gene matches: 9. CDR3 sequence reads: CASSEVPGQRFYEQYF. CDR3 DNA sequence: TGTGCCAGCAGTGAAGTTCCGGGACAGAGGTTCTACGAGCAGTACTTC.

The CDR3 DNA follows: TGTGCCAGCAGCACATATGGACGGGATTATACAGATACGCAGTATTTT. Its translation: CASSTYGRDYTDTQYF. V and J are TRBV7-3 and TRBJ2-3; TRBD2 is a possible D gene (5 bases). Germline V gives CDR1 SGHTA, CDR2 FQGTGA. Trimming took 5 bases from V and 3 from J, leaving 18 bases between them. CDR3 size: 16 residues.

The chain links TRBV7-8 to TRBJ2-1, with 9 bases that match TRBD2. The germline CDR1 and CDR2 sequences are SGHVS and FQNEAQ. Losses at the gene ends were 5 bases for V and 9 bases for J; bases not matched to a gene: 11. The CDR3 runs 15 residues. CDR3 nucleotide sequence: TGTGCCAGCAGCGGGTATAGCGGGAGCGGTGGTGAGCAGTTCTTC. Protein product: CASSGYSGSGGEQFF.

This clone was detected once. The CDR3 loop is CASSSQGGNQPQHF. The CDR3 region has the DNA TGTGCCAGCAGCTCTCAAGGAGGCAATCAGCCCCAGCATTTT. The chain recombines TRBV5-5 with TRBJ1-5; D call uncertain. Trimming removed 3 bases at V and 2 bases at J, with 9 bases between. The CDR3 consists of 14 residues. CDR1 is SGHKS, CDR2 YYEKEE, per germline (reference sequence).

The genes are TRBV3-1 (or the pseudogene TRBV3-2) and TRBJ2-5; a possible D gene is TRBD2 (5 bases). Trimming left V 7 bases short and J 2 bases short, with 14 bases between. CDR3 length: 14 amino acids. Germline assignment: CDR1 LGHDT and CDR2 YNNKEL (reference sequence). In DNA form, the CDR3 reads TGTGCCAGCAACCTTAGGCGGGTTCAAGAGACCCAGTACTTC. Translation gives CASNLRRVQETQYF.

V gene TRBV27 combines with J gene TRBJ1-6, with 7 bases aligning to TRBD1. The CDR3 totals 14 residues. V was pared by 6 bases and J by 7 bases, with 6 bases of the junction left unmatched. Germline CDR1 reads MNHEY; CDR2 reads SMNVEV (reference sequence). The CDR3 coding sequence is TGTGCCAGCAGCCCTGGACAGGAGAATTCACCCCTCCACTTT. Its translation: CASSPGQENSPLHF.

In this sample, this clone turned up once. Here the CDR3 reads CATSDFAGNGYTF. In DNA, the CDR3 is TGTGCCACCAGTGATTTTGCAGGGAACGGCTACACCTTC. This rearrangement joins TRBV24-1 to TRBJ1-2, with D perhaps matching TRBD1 (5 bases). This CDR3 has 13 amino acids. The germline V and J ends were trimmed by 1 base and 8 bases, with 10 bases remaining between them. CDR1 KGHDR and CDR2 SFDVKD come from the germline V gene.

The V and J genes are TRBV24-1 and TRBJ2-7; 9 bases map to TRBD2. V was clipped by 9 bases and J by 5 bases; unmatched bases: 7. The CDR3 has 13 residues. The germline V gene has CDR1 KGHDR and CDR2 SFDVKD. CDR3 loop: CATESGRTDEQYF. In DNA form, the CDR3 reads TGTGCCACCGAAAGCGGGAGGACCGACGAGCAGTACTTC.

This CDR3 is CASSFKGALVTSNEKLFF. Written as DNA, the CDR3 is TGTGCCAGCAGTTTTAAAGGGGCGCTAGTCACCTCTAATGAAAAACTGTTTTTT. The genes are TRBV27 and TRBJ1-4; TRBD1 might be the D (5 bases). V was trimmed by 3 bases and J by 3 bases, leaving 20 bases between them. The CDR3 runs 18 residues. Germline CDR1 is MNHEY and CDR2 is SMNVEV (reference sequence).

V usage is TRBV3-1 (or the pseudogene TRBV3-2) and J usage is TRBJ2-3, with 12 bases matching TRBD1. From germline, CDR1 is LGHDT and CDR2 YNNKEL (reference sequence). The CDR3 length is 16 residues. Trimming cost V 4 bases and J 2 bases; bases outside gene matches: 4. The CDR3 here is CASSPGQGAATDTQYF. The CDR3 nucleotides read TGTGCCAGCAGCCCGGGACAGGGGGCGGCCACAGATACGCAGTATTTT.

This rearrangement joins TRBV12-3 or TRBV12-4 to TRBJ1-2; 7 bases line up with TRBD1. There are 13 residues in the CDR3. V lost 8 bases and J lost 0; bases outside the gene matches: 3. The CDR3 sequence is CASGGQTNYGYTF. CDR3 DNA sequence: TGTGCCAGCGGGGGACAGACTAACTATGGCTACACCTTC.

This chain uses TRBV19 with TRBJ2-7; no clear D. Trimming took 3 bases from V and 2 from J, leaving 11 bases between them. Germline CDR1 reads LNHDA; CDR2 reads SQIVND (reference sequence). The CDR3 spans 14 residues. In DNA, the CDR3 is TGTGCCAGTAGTATTTGGGCAGAAGCCTACGAGCAGTACTTC. The encoded protein is CASSIWAEAYEQYF. The variable domain in full, with the rest retrieved from reference TRBV19 and TRBJ2-7, is DGGITQSPKYLFRKEGQNVTLSCEQNLNHDAMYWYRQDPGQGLRLIYYSQIVNDFQKGDIAEGYSVSREKKESFPLTVTSAQKNPTAFYLCASSIWAEAYEQYFGPGTRLTVT.

The chain carries TRBV6-5 and TRBJ2-5, with a weak D call TRBD2 (5 bases). This CDR3 region has 15 residues. Trimming stripped 0 bases from V and 5 bases from J, with 13 bases between. Per germline, CDR1 MNHEY and CDR2 SVGAGI. The CDR3 sequence: CASSYSKGRGETQYF. The CDR3 DNA is TGTGCCAGCAGTTACTCGAAGGGCCGAGGGGAGACCCAGTACTTC.

The chain carries TRBV5-3 and TRBJ2-7, with TRBD1 identical over 8 bases. TRBV5-3 is an open reading frame, and its role is uncertain. This CDR3 is 16 amino acids long. V dropped 4 bases and J dropped 2; count of bases not matched to a gene: 11. DNA for the CDR3: TGTGCCAGAAGCGGGTGGACAGGGAGTATCACCTACGAGCAGTACTTC. This encodes CARSGWTGSITYEQYF.

The rearrangement links TRBV2 to TRBJ1-2; no clear D. The germline CDR1 and CDR2 sequences are SNHLY and FYNNEI. The CDR3 spans 11 residues. With 4 bases removed from V and 7 bases from J, the gap between germline ends came to 7 bases. The CDR3 bases are TGTGCCAGCAGTGTGCACTCTGGCTACACCTTC. Its translation: CASSVHSGYTF. The variable domain in full, completed from reference TRBV2 and TRBJ1-2, reads EPEVTQTPSHQVTQMGQEVILRCVPISNHLYFYWYRQILGQKVEFLVSFYNNEISEKSEIFDDQFSVERPDGSNFTLKIRSTKLEDSAMYFCASSVHSGYTFGSGTRLTVV.